This TCR beta chain was recovered during a study of OX40 agonist ivuxolimab in advanced cancers. Study context: The group had a mean age of 60 years, ranged from about 20 to 90, and was 80% to 90% male.

This CDR3 is 12 amino acids long. The germline V gene has CDR1 KGHSH and CDR2 LQKENI. The ends were cut back, 8 bases at V and 2 bases at J, with 9 bases in the middle. Assay used: immunoSEQ multiplex PCR; TCRdb lists only in-frame clones, some missing. This sample has 80,000 to 90,000 clones, with about 86% found just once. The TCR sequence derives from an adult with an advanced solid tumor such as melanoma, head and neck, liver or kidney cancer. The material sequenced was CD4+ or CD8+ T cells sorted from blood, taken in a trial of the OX40 agonist ivuxolimab. The chain carries TRBV18 and TRBJ1-1; D gene unclear. The CDR3 DNA follows: TGTGCCAGCACAACAGAAAACACTGAAGCTTTCTTT. It encodes CASTTENTEAFF.